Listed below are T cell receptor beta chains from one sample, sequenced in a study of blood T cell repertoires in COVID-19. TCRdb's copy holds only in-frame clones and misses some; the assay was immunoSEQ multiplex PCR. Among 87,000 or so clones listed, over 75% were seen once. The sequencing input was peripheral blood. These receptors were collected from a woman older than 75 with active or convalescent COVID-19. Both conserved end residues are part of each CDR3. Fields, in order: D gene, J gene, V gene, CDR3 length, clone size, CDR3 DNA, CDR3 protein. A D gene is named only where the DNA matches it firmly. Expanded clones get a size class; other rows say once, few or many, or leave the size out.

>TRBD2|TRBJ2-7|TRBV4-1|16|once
TGCGCCAGCAGCCGCGACACTAGCGGGAGCATCTACGAGCAGTACTTC
CASSRDTSGSIYEQYF
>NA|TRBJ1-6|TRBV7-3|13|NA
TGTGCCAGCAGCTTAATAGACACTTCACCCCTCCACTTT
CASSLIDTSPLHF
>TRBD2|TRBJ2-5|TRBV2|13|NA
TGTGCCGGAACTAGCGGGCAGCAAGAGACCCAGTACTTC
CAGTSGQQETQYF
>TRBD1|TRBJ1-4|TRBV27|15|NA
TGTGCCAGCAGCTCACCGGGACAGGGTAATGAAAAACTGTTTTTT
CASSSPGQGNEKLFF
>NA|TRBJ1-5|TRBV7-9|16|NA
TGTGCCAGCAGCTTAGATATAGGGGGTTGGATGCAGCCCCAGCATTTT
CASSLDIGGWMQPQHF
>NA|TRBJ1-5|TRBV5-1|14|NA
TGCGCCAGCAGCTTAGGACAGCTCAATCAGCCCCAGCATTTT
CASSLGQLNQPQHF
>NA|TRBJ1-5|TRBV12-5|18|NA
TGTGCTAGTGGTTTGCCCCCCGGCGGGCAGGTTAGCAATCAGCCCCAGCATTTT
CASGLPPGGQVSNQPQHF
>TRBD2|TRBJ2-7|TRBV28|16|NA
TGTGCCAGCAGTGGGGGGGGACTAGCGGGAGGGTACGAGCAGTACTTC
CASSGGGLAGGYEQYF
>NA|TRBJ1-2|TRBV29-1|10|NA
TGCAGCGTTGCTGGGGGCGGCTACACCTTC
CSVAGGGYTF
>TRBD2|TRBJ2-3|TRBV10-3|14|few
TGTGCCACCAGCCTAGCGGGGAGCACAGATACGCAGTATTTT
CATSLAGSTDTQYF
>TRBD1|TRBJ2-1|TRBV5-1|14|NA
TGCGCCAGCAGCTCCCGGGACAGGGACAATGAGCAGTTCTTC
CASSSRDRDNEQFF
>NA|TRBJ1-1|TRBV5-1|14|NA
TGCGCCAGCAGCGAAAGACAGGTTAACACTGAAGCTTTCTTT
CASSERQVNTEAFF
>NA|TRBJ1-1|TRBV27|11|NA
TGTGCCGCCAGTGCGGGCACTGAAGCTTTCTTT
CAASAGTEAFF
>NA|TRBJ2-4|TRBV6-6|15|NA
TGTGCCAGCAGTTACCAGGGGGGTGTTAGTGACATTCAGTACTTC
CASSYQGGVSDIQYF
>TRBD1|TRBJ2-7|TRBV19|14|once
TGTGCCAGCCCTCGGACAGGGGTAACGTACGAGCAGTACTTC
CASPRTGVTYEQYF
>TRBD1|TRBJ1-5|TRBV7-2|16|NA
TGTGCCAGCAGCACCTCACAGGGGGCGAGTAATCAGCCCCAGCATTTT
CASSTSQGASNQPQHF
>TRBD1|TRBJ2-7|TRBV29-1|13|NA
TGCAGCGCTGCCAGGGGGAGCGATTACGAGCAGTACTTC
CSAARGSDYEQYF
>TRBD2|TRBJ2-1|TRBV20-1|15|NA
TGCAGTGCTAGTACTAGCGAGCGGGTAGGAGGTGAGCAGTTCTTC
CSASTSERVGGEQFF
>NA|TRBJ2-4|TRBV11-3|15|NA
TGTGCCAGCAGCTTAGTGTACAGGGATAAAAACATTCAGTACTTC
CASSLVYRDKNIQYF
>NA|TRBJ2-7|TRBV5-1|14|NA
TGCGCCAGCAGCTTGGCGGACATCTCCTACGAGCAGTACTTC
CASSLADISYEQYF
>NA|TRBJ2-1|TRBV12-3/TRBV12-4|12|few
TGTGCCAGCAGTTCGCCAGGGTATGAGCAGTTCTTC
CASSSPGYEQFF
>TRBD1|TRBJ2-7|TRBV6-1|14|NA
TGTGCCAGCAGTGACGCGGGGACAGGGTTCGAGCAGTACTTC
CASSDAGTGFEQYF
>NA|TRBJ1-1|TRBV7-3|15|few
TGTGCCAGCAGCTTAACGGTACAGGGTAGGGGTGAAGCTTTCTTT
CASSLTVQGRGEAFF
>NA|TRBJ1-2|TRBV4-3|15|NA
TGCGCCAGCAGCCAAGAGTGGACAATGGGCAATGGCTACACCTTC
CASSQEWTMGNGYTF
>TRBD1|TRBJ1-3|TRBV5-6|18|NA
TGTGCCAGCAGCTTTGGTGGACAGGGGAGGTATTCTGGAAACACCATATATTTT
CASSFGGQGRYSGNTIYF
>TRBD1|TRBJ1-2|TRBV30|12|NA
TGTGCCTGGTGGACAGGGGGCTCGGGCTACACCTTC
CAWWTGGSGYTF
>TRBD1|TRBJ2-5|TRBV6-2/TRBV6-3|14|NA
TGTGCCAGCAGCAGACAGGGGGGTCGGGAGACCCAGTACTTC
CASSRQGGRETQYF
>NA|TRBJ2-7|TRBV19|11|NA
TGTGCCAGTGGGAGGAACTACGAGCAGTACTTC
CASGRNYEQYF
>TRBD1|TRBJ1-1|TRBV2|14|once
TGTGCCAGCAGCCGGGACAGAGAATACACTGAAGCTTTCTTT
CASSRDREYTEAFF
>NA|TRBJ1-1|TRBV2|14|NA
TGTGCCAGCCTATGGTGGCAGGGAAACCCTGAAGCTTTCTTT
CASLWWQGNPEAFF
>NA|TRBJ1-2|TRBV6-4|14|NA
TGTGCCAGCAGTGATATCCACAGGCCAGGAGGCTACACCTTC
CASSDIHRPGGYTF
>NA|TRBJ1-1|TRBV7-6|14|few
TGTGCCAGCAGCCGAGGCGGGGCTGGCACTGAAGCTTTCTTT
CASSRGGAGTEAFF
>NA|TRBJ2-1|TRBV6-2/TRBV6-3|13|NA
TGTGCCAGCAGTCCGTCTGCGAGCAATGAGCAGTTCTTC
CASSPSASNEQFF
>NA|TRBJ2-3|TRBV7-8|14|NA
TGTGCCAGCCGGGGGAGGGGGTCAACAGATACGCAGTATTTT
CASRGRGSTDTQYF
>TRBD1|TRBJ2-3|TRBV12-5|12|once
TGTGCTAGTGGACAGGGGTCAGATACGCAGTATTTT
CASGQGSDTQYF
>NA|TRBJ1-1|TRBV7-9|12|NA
TGTGCCAGCAGCTCCCTCCTCACTGAAGCTTTCTTT
CASSSLLTEAFF
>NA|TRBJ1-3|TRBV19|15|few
TGTGCCAGTAGTATAGCGCGGGACTCTGGAAACACCATATATTTT
CASSIARDSGNTIYF
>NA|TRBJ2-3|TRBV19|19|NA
TGTGCCAGTAGTATAGATTCAGTGGGAGTGGGGTCCTTTTCGGATACGCAGTATTTT
CASSIDSVGVGSFSDTQYF
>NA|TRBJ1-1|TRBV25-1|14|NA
TGTGCCAGCAGTGAAGAGGGAAGGAACACTGAAGCTTTCTTT
CASSEEGRNTEAFF
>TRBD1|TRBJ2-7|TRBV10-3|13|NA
TGTGCCATCCGGACAGGGGGCGAGGACGAGCAGTACTTC
CAIRTGGEDEQYF
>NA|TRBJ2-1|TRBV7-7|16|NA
TGTGCTAGCAGTTTGAGGGCGGGGAGTTCCTACAATGAGCAGTTCTTC
CASSLRAGSSYNEQFF
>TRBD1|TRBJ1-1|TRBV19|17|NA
TGTGCCAGTAGTATGTGGGGCAGGGGGCGAGGAGGGACTGAAGCTTTCTTT
CASSMWGRGRGGTEAFF
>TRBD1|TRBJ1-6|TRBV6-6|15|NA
TGTGCCAGCGTTGGACAGGCGGTTGAAAATTCACCCCTCCACTTT
CASVGQAVENSPLHF
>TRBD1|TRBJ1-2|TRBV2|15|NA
TGTGCCAGCAGCAAACAGGGGGCGCGGGCCTATGGCTACACCTTC
CASSKQGARAYGYTF
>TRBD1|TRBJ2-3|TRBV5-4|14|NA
TGTGCCAGCAGCTCGGGACAGGGGCCAGATACGCAGTATTTT
CASSSGQGPDTQYF
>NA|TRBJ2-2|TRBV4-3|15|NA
TGCGCCAGCAGCCCTACCGCGGGAAACACCGGGGAGCTGTTTTTT
CASSPTAGNTGELFF
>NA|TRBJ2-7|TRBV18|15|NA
TGTGCCAGCTCACCACCGTCTGCGTCCGGCTACGAGCAGTACTTC
CASSPPSASGYEQYF
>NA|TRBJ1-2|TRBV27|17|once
TGTGCCAGCAGTTTAGGAGGGTCCCGGGGTTTTAACTATGGCTACACCTTC
CASSLGGSRGFNYGYTF
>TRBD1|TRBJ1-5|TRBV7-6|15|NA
TGTGCCAGCAGCTTAGTACAGGGGAGCAATCAGCCCCAGCATTTT
CASSLVQGSNQPQHF
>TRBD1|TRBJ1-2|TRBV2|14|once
TGTGCCAGCAGCCCACAGGGGGTAAACTATGGCTACACCTTC
CASSPQGVNYGYTF
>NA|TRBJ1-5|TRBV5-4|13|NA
TGTGCCAGCAGCTGGGACAAGAATCAGCCCCAGCATTTT
CASSWDKNQPQHF
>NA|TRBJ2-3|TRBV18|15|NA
TGTGCCAGCTCACCAAGAGGGGACACCACAGATACGCAGTATTTT
CASSPRGDTTDTQYF
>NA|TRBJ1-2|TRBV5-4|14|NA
TGTGCCAGCAGTCCTTCGGAGGGTAACTATGGCTACACCTTC
CASSPSEGNYGYTF
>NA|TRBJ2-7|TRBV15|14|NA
TGTGCCACCAGCAGAGATCGGGGGGCGTGGGAGCAGTACTTC
CATSRDRGAWEQYF
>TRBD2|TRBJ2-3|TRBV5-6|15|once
TGTGCCAGCAGCCCCCGGGACTATTACACAGATACGCAGTATTTT
CASSPRDYYTDTQYF